This T cell receptor beta chain was obtained from a study of long-term antiretroviral therapy in people with HIV. General observations from the study: The clones with expansion before ART were dominant in the repertoire at all time points. Post-ART samples showed increased diversity that remained below transplant donor control levels.

Of note for this clone: The antigen is unknown.

The run of the v3.0 immunoSEQ assay was at survey level. Here immunoSEQ multiplex PCR was the method, and the copy in TCRdb shows in-frame clones only, minus some. The sample consists of about 12,000 clones, about three quarters of them appearing once. The sequencing used unsorted PBMCs, collected roughly 3.4 years before starting antiretroviral therapy. The sequence derives from a man aged 35 to 55 with HIV.

The CDR3 region is CASSFTRGWEQYF. The CDR3 nucleotides read TGTGCCAGCAGCTTCACCCGGGGGTGGGAGCAGTACTTC. The chain couples TRBV5-8 to TRBJ2-7; perhaps TRBD2 as D (6 bases). The CDR3 has 13 residues. CDR1 and CDR2 (germline): SGHTS, YDEGEE. The V gene lost 2 bases and the J gene lost 7 bases, with 13 bases spanning the gap. Supplemented by reference TRBV5-8 and TRBJ2-7, the full variable domain reads EAGVTQSPTHLIKTRGQQATLRCSPISGHTSVYWYQQALGLGLQFLLWYDEGEERNRGNFPPRFSGRQFPNYSSELNVNALELEDSALYLCASSFTRGWEQYFGPGTRLTVT.